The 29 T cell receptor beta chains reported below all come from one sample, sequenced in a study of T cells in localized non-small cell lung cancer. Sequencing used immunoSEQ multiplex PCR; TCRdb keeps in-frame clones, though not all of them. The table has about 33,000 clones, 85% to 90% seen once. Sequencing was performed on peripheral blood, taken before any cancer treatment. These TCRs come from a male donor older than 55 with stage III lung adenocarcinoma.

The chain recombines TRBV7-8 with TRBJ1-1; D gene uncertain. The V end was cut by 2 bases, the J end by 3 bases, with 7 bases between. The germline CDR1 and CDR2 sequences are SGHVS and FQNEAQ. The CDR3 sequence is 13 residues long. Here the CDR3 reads CASSLSEHTEAFF. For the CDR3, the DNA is TGTGCCAGCAGCTTAAGTGAGCACACTGAAGCTTTCTTT.

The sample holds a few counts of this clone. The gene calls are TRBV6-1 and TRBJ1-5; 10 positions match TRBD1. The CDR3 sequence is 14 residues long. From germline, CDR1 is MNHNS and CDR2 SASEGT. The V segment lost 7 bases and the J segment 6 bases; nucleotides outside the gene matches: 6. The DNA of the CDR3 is TGTGCCAGCACCCGGACAGGGGGTCGTCAGCCCCAGCATTTT. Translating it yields CASTRTGGRQPQHF.

CDR3 sequence (DNA): TGTGCCAGCAGCAAAGAACGGGGGGAAATAGCCAAAAACATTCAGTACTTC. Its translation is CASSKERGEIAKNIQYF. The chain joins TRBV21-1 to TRBJ2-4; the table's D call, TRBD2, was not checked against the DNA. TRBV21-1 is reported as a pseudogene. The length of the CDR3 is 17 residues.

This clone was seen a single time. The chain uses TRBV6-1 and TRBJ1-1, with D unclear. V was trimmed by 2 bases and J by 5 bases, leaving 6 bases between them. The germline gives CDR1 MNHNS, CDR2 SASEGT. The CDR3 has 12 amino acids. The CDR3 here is CASSERWTEAFF. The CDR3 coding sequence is TGTGCCAGCAGTGAAAGATGGACTGAAGCTTTCTTT.

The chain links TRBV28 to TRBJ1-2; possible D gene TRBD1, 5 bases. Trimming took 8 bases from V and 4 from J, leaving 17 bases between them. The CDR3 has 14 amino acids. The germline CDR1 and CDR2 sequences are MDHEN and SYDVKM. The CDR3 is CASLYRGGVYGYTF. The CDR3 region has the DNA TGTGCCAGCTTATACCGGGGGGGAGTCTATGGCTACACCTTC.

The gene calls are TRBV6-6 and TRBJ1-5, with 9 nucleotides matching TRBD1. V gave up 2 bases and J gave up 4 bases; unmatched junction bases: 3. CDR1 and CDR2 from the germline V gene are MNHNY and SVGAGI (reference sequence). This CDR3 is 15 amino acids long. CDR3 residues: CASSYLGQGNQPQHF. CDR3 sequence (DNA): TGTGCCAGCAGTTACCTCGGACAGGGGAATCAGCCCCAGCATTTT.

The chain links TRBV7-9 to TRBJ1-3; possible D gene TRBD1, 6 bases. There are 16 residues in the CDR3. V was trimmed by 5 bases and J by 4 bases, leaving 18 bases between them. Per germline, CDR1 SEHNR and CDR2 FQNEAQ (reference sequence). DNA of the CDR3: TGTGCCAGCAGCCCGATTGGGCGGGGGGCAGGAAACACCATATATTTT. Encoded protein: CASSPIGRGAGNTIYF.

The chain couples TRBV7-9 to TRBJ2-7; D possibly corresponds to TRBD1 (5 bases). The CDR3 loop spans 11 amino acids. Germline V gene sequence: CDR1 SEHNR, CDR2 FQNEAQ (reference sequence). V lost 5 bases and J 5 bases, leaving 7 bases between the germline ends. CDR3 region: CASSPQDEQYF. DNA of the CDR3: TGTGCCAGCAGCCCACAGGACGAGCAGTACTTC.

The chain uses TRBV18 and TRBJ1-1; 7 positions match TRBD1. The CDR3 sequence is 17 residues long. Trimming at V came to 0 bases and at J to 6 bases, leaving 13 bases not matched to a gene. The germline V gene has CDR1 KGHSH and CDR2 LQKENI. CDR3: CASSPPNLGGEEAEAFF. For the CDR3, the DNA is TGTGCCAGCTCACCACCGAACTTAGGGGGCGAAGAAGCTGAAGCTTTCTTT.

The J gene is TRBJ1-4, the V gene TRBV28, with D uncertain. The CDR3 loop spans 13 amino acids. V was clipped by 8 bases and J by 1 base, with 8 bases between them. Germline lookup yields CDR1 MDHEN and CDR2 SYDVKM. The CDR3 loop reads CASWRETNEKLFF. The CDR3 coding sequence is TGTGCCAGCTGGAGGGAAACTAATGAAAAACTGTTTTTT.

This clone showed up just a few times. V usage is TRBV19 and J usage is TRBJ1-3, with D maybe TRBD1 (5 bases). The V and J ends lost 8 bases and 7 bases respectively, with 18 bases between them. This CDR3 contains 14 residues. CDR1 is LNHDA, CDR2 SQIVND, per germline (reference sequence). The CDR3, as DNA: TGTGCCAGTTCCTCCGGGACGAAATCGAACACCATATATTTT. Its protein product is CASSSGTKSNTIYF.

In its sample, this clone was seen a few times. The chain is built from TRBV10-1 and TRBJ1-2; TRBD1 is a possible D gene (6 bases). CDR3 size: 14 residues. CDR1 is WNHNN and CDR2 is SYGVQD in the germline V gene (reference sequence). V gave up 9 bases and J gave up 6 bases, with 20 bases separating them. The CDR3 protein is CARPGESGGNGYTF. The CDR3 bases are TGCGCCAGGCCCGGGGAGTCGGGGGGCAATGGCTACACCTTC.

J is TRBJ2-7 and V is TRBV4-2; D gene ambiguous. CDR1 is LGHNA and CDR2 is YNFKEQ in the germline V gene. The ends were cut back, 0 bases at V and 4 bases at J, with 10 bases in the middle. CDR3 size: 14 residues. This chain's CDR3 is CASSQDLIGYEQYF. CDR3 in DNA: TGTGCCAGCAGCCAAGATTTAATAGGGTACGAGCAGTACTTC.

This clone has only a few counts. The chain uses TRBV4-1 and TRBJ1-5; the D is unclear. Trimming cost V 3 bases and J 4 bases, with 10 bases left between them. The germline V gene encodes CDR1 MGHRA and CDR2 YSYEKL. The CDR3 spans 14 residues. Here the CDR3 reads CASSHPDTNQPQHF. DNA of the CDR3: TGCGCCAGCAGCCATCCCGATACGAATCAGCCCCAGCATTTT.

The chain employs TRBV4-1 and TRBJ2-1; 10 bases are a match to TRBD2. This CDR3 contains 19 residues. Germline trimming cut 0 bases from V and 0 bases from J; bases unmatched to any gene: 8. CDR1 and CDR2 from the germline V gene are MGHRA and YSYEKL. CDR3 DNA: TGCGCCAGCAGCCAAGAGCGGTTAGCGGGGGGCACCTCCTACAATGAGCAGTTCTTC. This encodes CASSQERLAGGTSYNEQFF.

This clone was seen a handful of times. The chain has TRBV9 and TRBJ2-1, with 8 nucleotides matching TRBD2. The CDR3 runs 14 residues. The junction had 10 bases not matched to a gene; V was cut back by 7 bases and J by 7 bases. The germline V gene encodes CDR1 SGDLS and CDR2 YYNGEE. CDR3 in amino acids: CASQRGGGWNEQFF. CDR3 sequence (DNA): TGTGCCAGCCAACGGGGGGGCGGATGGAATGAGCAGTTCTTC.

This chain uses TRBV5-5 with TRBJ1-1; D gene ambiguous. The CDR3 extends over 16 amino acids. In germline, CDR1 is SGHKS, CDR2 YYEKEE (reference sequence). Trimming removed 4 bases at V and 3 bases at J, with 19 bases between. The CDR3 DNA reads TGTGCCAGCAGCAGCCGTTTGGTGCAGGTTGACACTGAAGCTTTCTTT. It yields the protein CASSSRLVQVDTEAFF. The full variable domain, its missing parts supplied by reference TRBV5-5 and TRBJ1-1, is DAGVTQSPTHLIKTRGQQVTLRCSPISGHKSVSWYQQVLGQGPQFIFQYYEKEERGRGNFPDRFSARQFPNYSSELNVNALLLGDSALYLCASSSRLVQVDTEAFFGQGTRLTVV.

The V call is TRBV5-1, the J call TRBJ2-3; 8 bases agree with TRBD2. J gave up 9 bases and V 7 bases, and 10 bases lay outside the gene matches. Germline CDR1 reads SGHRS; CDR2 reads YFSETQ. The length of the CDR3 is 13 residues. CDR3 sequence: CASGDSGVGTQYF. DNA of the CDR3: TGCGCCAGCGGGGATAGCGGGGTCGGGACGCAGTATTTT. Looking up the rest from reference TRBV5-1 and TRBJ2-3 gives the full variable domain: KAGVTQTPRYLIKTRGQQVTLSCSPISGHRSVSWYQQTPGQGLQFLFEYFSETQRNKGNFPGRFSGRQFSNSRSEMNVSTLELGDSALYLCASGDSGVGTQYFGPGTRLTVL.

The CDR3 nucleotides read TGTGCCACGGGACAGGGGAACTATGGCTACACCTTC. This encodes CATGQGNYGYTF. The rearrangement uses TRBV19 and TRBJ1-2; 10 bases fit TRBD1. The V and J ends lost 10 bases and 2 bases, in that order; junction bases with no gene match: 1. The CDR3 consists of 12 residues. Germline CDR1 reads LNHDA; CDR2 reads SQIVND (reference sequence).

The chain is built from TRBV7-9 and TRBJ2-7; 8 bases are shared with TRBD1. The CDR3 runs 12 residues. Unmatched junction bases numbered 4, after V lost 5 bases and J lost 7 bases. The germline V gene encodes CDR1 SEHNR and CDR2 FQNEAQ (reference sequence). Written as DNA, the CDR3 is TGTGCCAGCAGCAGACAGGGGTGGGAGCAGTACTTC. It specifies CASSRQGWEQYF.

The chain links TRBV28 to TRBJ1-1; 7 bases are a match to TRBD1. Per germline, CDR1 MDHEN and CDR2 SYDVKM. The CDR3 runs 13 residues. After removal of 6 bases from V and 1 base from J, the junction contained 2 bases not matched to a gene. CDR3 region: CASSRGWNTEAFF. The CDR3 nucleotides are TGTGCCAGCAGCAGGGGGTGGAACACTGAAGCTTTCTTT.

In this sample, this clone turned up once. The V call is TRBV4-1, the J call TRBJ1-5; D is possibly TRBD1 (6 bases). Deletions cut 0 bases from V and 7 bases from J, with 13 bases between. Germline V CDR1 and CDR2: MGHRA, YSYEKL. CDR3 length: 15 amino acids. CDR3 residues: CASSQEGAGLQPQHF. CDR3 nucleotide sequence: TGCGCCAGCAGCCAAGAGGGGGCAGGGTTACAGCCCCAGCATTTT.

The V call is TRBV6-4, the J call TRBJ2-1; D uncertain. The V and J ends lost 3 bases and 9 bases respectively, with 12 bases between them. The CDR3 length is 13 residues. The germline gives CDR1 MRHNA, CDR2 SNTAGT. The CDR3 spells CASSDLGLGEQFF. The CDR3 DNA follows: TGTGCCAGCAGTGATCTAGGCCTTGGTGAGCAGTTCTTC.

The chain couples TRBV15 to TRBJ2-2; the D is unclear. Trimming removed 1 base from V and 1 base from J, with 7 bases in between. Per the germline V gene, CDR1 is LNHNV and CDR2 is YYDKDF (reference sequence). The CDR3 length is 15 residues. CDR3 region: CATSRVRRNTGELFF. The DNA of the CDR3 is TGTGCCACCAGCAGAGTTCGGAGGAACACCGGGGAGCTGTTTTTT. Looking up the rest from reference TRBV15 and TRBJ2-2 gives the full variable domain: DAMVIQNPRYQVTQFGKPVTLSCSQTLNHNVMYWYQQKSSQAPKLLFHYYDKDFNNEADTPDNFQSRRPNTSFCFLDIRSPGLGDTAMYLCATSRVRRNTGELFFGEGSRLTVL.

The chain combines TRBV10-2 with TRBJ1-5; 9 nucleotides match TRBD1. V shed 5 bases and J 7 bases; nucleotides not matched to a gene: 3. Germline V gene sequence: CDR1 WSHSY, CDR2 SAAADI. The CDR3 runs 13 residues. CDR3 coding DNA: TGCGCCAGCAGTCCGGGACAGGGCCAGCCCCAGCATTTT. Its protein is CASSPGQGQPQHF.

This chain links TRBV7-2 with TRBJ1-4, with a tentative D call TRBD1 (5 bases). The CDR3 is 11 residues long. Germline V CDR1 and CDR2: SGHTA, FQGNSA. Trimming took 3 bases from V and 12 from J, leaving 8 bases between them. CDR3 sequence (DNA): TGTGCCAGCAGCTTGGGACGGCAACTGTTTTTT. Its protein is CASSLGRQLFF.

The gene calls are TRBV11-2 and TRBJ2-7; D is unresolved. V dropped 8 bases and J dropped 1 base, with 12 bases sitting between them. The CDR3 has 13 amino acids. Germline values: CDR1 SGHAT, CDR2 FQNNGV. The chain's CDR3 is CASDRTGSYEQYF. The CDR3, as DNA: TGTGCCAGCGATAGGACCGGTTCCTACGAGCAGTACTTC.

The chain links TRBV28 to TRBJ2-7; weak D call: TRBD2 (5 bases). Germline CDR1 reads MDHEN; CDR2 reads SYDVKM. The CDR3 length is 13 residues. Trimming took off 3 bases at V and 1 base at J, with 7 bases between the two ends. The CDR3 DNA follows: TGTGCCAGCAGTTTGGGCGGGTCCTACGAGCAGTACTTC. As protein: CASSLGGSYEQYF.

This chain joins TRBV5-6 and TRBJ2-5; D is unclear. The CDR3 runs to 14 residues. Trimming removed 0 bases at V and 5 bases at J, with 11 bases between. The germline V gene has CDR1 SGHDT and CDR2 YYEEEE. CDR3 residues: CASSLATLSETQYF. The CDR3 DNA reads TGTGCCAGCAGCTTGGCGACGCTTTCCGAGACCCAGTACTTC.